This TCR beta chain is from a study of monozygotic twins with inflammatory bowel disease. Whole-study findings and limits: Distinct T cell subtypes could not be told apart.

TCRdb reprocessed the 5' RACE reads, with one entry per CDR3 protein and no DNA. The table gives about 160,000 distinct CDR3 sequences; the top ten clones make up 2.4% of it. Of note for this clonotype: Its antigen is undetermined.

Per germline, CDR1 MNHEY and CDR2 SVGAGI. This CDR3 region has 18 residues. The chain couples TRBV6-5 to TRBJ2-6; TCRdb's assignment of TRBD1 cannot be checked, as there is no DNA. The receptor was derived from a human donor with ulcerative colitis or Crohn's disease, or a healthy co-twin of an affected twin (not recorded which). Sequenced sample: blood. CDR3 in amino acids: CASSYSGRGGGGANVLTF.